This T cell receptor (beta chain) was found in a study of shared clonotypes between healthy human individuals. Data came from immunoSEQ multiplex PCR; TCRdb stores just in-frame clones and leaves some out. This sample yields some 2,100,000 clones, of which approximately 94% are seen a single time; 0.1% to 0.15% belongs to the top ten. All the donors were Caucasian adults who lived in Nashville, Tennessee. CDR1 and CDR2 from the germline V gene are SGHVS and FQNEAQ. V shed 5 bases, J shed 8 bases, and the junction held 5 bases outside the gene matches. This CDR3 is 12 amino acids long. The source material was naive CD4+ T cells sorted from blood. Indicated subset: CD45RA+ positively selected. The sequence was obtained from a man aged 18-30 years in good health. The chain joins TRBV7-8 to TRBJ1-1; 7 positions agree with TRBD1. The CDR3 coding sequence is TGTGCCAGCAGCCAACAGGGGAGAGAAGCTTTCTTT. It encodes CASSQQGREAFF.